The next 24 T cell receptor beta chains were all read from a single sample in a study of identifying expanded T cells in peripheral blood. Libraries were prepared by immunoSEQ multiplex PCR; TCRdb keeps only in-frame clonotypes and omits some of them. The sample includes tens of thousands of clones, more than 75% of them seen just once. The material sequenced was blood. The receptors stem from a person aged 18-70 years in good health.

The CDR3 is CASSVISKYRGEQYF. The DNA of the CDR3 is TGTGCCAGCAGCGTAATCTCTAAGTACAGGGGCGAGCAGTACTTC. The gene calls are TRBV9 and TRBJ2-7; TRBD1 matches 7 bases. The CDR3 covers 15 residues. V shed 1 base and J 6 bases; nucleotides not matched to a gene: 10. The germline gives CDR1 SGDLS, CDR2 YYNGEE.

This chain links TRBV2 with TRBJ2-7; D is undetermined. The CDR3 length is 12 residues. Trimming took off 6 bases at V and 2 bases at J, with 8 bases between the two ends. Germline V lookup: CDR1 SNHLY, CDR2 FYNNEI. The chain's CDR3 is CASRGTPYEQYF. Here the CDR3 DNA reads TGTGCCAGCAGGGGCACTCCCTACGAGCAGTACTTC.

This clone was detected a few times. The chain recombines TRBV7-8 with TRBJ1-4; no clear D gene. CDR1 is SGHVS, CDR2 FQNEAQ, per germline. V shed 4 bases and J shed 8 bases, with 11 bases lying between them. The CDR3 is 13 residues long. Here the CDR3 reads CASSSVGVEKLFF. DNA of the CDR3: TGTGCCAGCAGCTCAGTAGGTGTGGAAAAACTGTTTTTT.

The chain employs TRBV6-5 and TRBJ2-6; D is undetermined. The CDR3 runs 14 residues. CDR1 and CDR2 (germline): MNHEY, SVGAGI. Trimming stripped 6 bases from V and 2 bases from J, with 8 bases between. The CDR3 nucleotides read TGTGCCAGCAGCCCTGGGGCTGGGGCCAACGTCCTGACTTTC. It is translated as CASSPGAGANVLTF.

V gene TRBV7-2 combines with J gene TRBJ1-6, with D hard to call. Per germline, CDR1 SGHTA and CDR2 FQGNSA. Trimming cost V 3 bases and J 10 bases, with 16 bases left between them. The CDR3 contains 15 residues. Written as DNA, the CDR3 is TGTGCCAGCAGCTTGAGGGCCTCAGGTTACTCACCCCTCCACTTT. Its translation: CASSLRASGYSPLHF. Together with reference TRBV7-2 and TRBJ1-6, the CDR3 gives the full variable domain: GAGVSQSPSNKVTEKGKDVELRCDPISGHTALYWYRQSLGQGLEFLIYFQGNSAPDKSGLPSDRFSAERTGGSVSTLTIQRTQQEDSAVYLCASSLRASGYSPLHFGNGTRLTVT.

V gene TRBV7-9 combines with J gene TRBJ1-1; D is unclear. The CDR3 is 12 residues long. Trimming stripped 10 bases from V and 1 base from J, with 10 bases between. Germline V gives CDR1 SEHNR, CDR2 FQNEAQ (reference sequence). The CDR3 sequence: CAIPVGNTEAFF. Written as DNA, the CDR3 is TGTGCCATCCCCGTGGGGAACACTGAAGCTTTCTTT.

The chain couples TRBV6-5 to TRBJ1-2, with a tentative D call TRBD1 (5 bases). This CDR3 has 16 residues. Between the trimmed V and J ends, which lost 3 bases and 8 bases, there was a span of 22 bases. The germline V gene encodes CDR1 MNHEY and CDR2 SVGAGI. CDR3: CASSYYIFGAVNGYTF. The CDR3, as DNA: TGTGCCAGCAGTTATTATATTTTCGGGGCCGTTAACGGCTACACCTTC.

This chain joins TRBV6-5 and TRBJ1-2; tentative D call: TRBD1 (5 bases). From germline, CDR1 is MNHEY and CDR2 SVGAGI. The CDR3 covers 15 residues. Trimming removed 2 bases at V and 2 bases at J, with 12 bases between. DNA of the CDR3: TGTGCCAGCAGTTACGCGCCGGGGGTGAACTATGGCTACACCTTC. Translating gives CASSYAPGVNYGYTF.

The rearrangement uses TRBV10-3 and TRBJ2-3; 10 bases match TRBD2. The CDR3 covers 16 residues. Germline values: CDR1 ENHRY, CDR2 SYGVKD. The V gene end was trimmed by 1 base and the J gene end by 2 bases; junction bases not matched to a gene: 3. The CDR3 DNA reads TGTGCCATCAGTGAGTGGACTAGCGGAGACACAGATACGCAGTATTTT. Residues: CAISEWTSGDTDTQYF.

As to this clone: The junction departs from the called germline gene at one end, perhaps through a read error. The CDR3 is CASIGTENAGELFF. The CDR3 bases are TGTGCCAGCATAGGGACAGAGAACGCCGGGGAGCTGTTTTTT. The V gene is TRBV2, the J gene TRBJ2-2; 7 bases align to TRBD1. CDR3 size: 14 residues. Germline CDR1 reads SNHLY; CDR2 reads FYNNEI.

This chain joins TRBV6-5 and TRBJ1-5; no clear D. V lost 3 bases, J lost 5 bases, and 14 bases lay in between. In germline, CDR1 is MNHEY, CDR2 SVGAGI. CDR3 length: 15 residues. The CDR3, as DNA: TGTGCCAGCAGTTATAGCGGGCTAGGTCATCAGCCCCAGCATTTT. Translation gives CASSYSGLGHQPQHF.

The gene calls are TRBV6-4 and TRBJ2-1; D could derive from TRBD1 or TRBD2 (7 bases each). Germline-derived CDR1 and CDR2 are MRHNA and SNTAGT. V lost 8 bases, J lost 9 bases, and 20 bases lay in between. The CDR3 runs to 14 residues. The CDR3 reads CASLCGGPGGEQFF. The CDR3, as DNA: TGTGCCAGCTTATGCGGGGGCCCAGGGGGTGAGCAGTTCTTC.

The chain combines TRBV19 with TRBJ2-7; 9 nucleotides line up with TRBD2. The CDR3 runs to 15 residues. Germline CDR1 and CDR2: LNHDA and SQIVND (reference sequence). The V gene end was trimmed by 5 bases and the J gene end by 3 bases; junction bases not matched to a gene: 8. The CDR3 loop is CASSGQWRGGYEQYF. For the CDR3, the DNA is TGTGCCAGTAGTGGACAGTGGCGGGGGGGCTACGAGCAGTACTTC.

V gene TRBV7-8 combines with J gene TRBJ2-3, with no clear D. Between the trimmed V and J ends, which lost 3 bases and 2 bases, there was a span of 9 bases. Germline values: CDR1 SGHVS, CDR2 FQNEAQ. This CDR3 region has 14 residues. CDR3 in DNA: TGTGCCAGCAGCTTGTGGGGTTTCACAGATACGCAGTATTTT. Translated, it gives CASSLWGFTDTQYF.

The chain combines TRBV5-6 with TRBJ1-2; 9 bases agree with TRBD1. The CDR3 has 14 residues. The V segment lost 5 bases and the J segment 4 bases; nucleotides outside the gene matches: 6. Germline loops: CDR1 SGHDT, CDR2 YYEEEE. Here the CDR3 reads CASRSDRGFYGYTF. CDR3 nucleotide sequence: TGTGCCAGCAGATCTGACAGGGGGTTCTATGGCTACACCTTC.

CDR3 amino acids: CASSTTTSSSYGYTF. The CDR3 DNA sequence: TGTGCCAGTAGCACGACGACGAGTTCCTCCTATGGCTACACCTTC. The chain is built from TRBV19 and TRBJ1-2; no reliable D call. CDR3 length equals 15 residues. In germline, CDR1 is LNHDA, CDR2 SQIVND (reference sequence). The germline V and J ends were trimmed by 6 bases and 4 bases, with 18 bases remaining between them.

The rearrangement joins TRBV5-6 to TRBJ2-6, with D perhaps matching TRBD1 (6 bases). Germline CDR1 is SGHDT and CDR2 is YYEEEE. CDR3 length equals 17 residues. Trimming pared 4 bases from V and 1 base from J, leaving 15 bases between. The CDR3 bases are TGTGCCAGCAGCCTCACGACACAGGGATCTGGGGCCAACGTCCTGACTTTC. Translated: CASSLTTQGSGANVLTF. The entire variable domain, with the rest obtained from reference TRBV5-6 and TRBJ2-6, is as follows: DAGVTQSPTHLIKTRGQQVTLRCSPKSGHDTVSWYQQALGQGPQFIFQYYEEEERQRGNFPDRFSGHQFPNYSSELNVNALLLGDSALYLCASSLTTQGSGANVLTFGAGSRLTVL.

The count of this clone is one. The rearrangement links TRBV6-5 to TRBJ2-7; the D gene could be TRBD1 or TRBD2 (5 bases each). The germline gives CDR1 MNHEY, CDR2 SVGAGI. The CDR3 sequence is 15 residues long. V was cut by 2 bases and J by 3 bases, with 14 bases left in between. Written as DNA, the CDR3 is TGTGCCAGCAGTTACGCCTTGGGACCTCGCTACGAGCAGTACTTC. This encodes CASSYALGPRYEQYF.

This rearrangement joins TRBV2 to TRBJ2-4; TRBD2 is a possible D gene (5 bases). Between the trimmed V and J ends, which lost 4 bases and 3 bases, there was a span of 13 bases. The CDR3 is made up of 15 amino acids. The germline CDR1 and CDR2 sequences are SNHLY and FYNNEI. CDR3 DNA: TGTGCCAGCAGTGGCGGGCAGGTCTTCAAAAACATTCAGTACTTC. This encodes CASSGGQVFKNIQYF.

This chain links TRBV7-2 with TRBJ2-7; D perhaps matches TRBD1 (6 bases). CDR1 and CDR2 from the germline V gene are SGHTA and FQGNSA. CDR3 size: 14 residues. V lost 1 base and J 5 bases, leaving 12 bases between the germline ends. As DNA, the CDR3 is TGTGCCAGCAGCTTAGTCGGAACAGGGAACGAGCAGTACTTC. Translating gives CASSLVGTGNEQYF.

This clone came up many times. CDR3 region: CASSEEGSSSYEQYF. The CDR3 DNA is TGTGCCAGCAGTGAAGAGGGGAGTAGCTCCTACGAGCAGTACTTC. The chain carries TRBV6-1 and TRBJ2-7; either TRBD1 or TRBD2 may supply D (5 bases each). Germline V gene sequence: CDR1 MNHNS, CDR2 SASEGT. V was trimmed by 1 base and J by 0 bases, leaving 10 bases between them. CDR3 length: 15 amino acids.

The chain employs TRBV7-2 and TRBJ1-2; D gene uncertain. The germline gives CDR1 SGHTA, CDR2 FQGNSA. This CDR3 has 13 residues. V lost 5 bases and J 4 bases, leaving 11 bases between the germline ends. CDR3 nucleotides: TGTGCCAGCAGCCAAGAAGATACCTATGGCTACACCTTC. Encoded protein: CASSQEDTYGYTF.

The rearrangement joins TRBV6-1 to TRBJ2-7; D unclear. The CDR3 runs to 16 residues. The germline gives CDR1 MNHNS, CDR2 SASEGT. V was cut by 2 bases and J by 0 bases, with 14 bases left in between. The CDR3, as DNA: TGTGCCAGCAGTGAACTCCGCTCTACCTTCTCCTACGAGCAGTACTTC. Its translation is CASSELRSTFSYEQYF.

The DNA for the CDR3 is TGTGCCAGCAGTTTAGGGCTGGGGGATAATTCACCCCTCCACTTT. Translated: CASSLGLGDNSPLHF. This chain joins TRBV28 and TRBJ1-6; tentatively, D is TRBD1 (5 bases). From germline, CDR1 is MDHEN and CDR2 SYDVKM. The germline V and J ends were trimmed by 2 bases and 5 bases, with 10 bases remaining between them. This CDR3 comprises 15 residues.